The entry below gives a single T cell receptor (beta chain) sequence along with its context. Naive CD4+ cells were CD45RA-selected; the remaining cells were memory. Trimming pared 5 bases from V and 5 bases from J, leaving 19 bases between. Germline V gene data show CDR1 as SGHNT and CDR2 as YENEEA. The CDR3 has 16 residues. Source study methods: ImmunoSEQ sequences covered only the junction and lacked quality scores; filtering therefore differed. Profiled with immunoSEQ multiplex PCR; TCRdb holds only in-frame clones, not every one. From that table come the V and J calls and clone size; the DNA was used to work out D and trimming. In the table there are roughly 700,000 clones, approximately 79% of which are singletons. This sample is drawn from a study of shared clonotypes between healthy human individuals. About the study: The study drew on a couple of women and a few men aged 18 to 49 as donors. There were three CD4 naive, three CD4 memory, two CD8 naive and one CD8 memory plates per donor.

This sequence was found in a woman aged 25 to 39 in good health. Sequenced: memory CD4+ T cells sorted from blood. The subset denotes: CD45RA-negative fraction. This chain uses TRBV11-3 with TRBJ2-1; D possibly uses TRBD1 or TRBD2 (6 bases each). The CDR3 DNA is TGTGCCAGCAGCGTGGGGGGCGGTTTCTTAAACAATGAGCAGTTCTTC. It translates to CASSVGGGFLNNEQFF. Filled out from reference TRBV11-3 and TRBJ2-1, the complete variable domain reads EAGVVQSPRYKIIEKKQPVAFWCNPISGHNTLYWYLQNLGQGPELLIRYENEEAVDDSQLPKDRFSAERLKGVDSTLKIQPAELGDSAVYLCASSVGGGFLNNEQFFGPGTRLTVL.